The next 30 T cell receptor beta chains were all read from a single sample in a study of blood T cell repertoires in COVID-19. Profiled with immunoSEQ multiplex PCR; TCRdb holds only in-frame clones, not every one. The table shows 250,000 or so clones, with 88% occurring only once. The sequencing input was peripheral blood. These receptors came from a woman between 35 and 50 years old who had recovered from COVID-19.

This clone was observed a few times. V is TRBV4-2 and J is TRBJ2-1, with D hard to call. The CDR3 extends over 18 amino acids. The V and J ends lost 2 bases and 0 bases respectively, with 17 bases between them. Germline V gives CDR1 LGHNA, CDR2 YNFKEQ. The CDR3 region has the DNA TGTGCCAGCAGCCAATTTATGGTGCCCCCCGGCTCCTACAATGAGCAGTTCTTC. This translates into CASSQFMVPPGSYNEQFF.

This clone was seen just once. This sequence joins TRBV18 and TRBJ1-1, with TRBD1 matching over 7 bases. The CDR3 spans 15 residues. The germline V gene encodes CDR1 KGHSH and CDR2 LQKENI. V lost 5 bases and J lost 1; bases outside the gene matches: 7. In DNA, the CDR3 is TGTGCCAGCTCAATCAGCGCAGGGGGGAACACTGAAGCTTTCTTT. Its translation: CASSISAGGNTEAFF.

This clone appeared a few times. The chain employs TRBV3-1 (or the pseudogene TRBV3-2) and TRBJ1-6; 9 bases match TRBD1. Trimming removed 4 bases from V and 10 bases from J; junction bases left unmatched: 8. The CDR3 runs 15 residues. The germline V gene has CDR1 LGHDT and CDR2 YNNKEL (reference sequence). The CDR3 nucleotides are TGTGCCAGCAGCCCTGGACAGGGGAGGGGGTCACCCCTCCACTTT. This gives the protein CASSPGQGRGSPLHF.

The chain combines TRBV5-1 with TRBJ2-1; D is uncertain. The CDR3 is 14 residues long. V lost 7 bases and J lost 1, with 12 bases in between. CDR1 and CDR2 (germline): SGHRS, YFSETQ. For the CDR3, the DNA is TGCGCCAGCCGAACTACTCTATCCTACAATGAGCAGTTCTTC. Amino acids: CASRTTLSYNEQFF.

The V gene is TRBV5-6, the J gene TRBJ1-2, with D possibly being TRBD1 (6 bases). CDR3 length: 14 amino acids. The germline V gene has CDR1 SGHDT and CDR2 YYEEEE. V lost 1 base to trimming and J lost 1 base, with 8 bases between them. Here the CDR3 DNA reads TGTGCCAGCAGCTTGTACAGGGATAACTATGGCTACACCTTC. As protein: CASSLYRDNYGYTF.

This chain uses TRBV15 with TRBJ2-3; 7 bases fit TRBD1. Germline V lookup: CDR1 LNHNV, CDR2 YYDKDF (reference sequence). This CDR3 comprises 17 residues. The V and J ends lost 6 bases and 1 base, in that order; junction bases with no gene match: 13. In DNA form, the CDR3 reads TGTGCCACCAGATCGGGCCCGAGGGACAGCCGCACAGATACGCAGTATTTT. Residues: CATRSGPRDSRTDTQYF. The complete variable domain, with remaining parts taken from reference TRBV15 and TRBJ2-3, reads DAMVIQNPRYQVTQFGKPVTLSCSQTLNHNVMYWYQQKSSQAPKLLFHYYDKDFNNEADTPDNFQSRRPNTSFCFLDIRSPGLGDTAMYLCATRSGPRDSRTDTQYFGPGTRLTVL.

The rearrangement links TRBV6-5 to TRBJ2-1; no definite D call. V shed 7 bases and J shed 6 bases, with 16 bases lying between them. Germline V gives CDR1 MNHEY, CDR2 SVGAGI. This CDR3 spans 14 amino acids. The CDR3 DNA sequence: TGTGCCAGCACTCGGAGTTTCTCAACCAATGAGCAGTTCTTC. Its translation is CASTRSFSTNEQFF.

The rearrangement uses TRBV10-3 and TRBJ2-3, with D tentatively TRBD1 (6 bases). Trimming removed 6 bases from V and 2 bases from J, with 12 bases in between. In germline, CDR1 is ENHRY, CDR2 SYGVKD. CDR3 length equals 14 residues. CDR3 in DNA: TGTGCCATCAGGGCAGGGGCCCCCACAGATACGCAGTATTTT. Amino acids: CAIRAGAPTDTQYF.

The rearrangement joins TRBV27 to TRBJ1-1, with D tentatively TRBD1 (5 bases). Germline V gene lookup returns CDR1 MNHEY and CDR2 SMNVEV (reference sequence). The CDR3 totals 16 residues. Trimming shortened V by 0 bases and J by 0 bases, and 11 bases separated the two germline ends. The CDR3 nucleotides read TGTGCCAGCAGTTTATCGGGCAGGGCCTTGAACACTGAAGCTTTCTTT. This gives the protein CASSLSGRALNTEAFF.

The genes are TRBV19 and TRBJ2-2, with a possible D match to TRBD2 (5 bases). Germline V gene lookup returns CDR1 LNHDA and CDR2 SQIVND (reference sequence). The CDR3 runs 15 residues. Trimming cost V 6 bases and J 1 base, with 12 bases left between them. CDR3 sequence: CASRPQRGNTGELFF. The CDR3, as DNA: TGTGCCAGTAGGCCGCAACGGGGGAACACCGGGGAGCTGTTTTTT.

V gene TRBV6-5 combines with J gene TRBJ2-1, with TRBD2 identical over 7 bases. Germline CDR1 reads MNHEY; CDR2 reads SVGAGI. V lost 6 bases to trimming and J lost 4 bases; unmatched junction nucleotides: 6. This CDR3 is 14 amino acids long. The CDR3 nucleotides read TGTGCCAGCAGGGTCCGCGGGGGATACAATGAGCAGTTCTTC. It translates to CASRVRGGYNEQFF.

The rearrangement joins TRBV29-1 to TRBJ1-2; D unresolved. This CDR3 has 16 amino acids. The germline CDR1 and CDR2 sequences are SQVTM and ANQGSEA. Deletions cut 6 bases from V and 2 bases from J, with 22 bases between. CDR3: CSVRLLRPGVNYGYTF. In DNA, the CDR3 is TGCAGCGTCCGCCTCCTACGACCGGGTGTGAACTATGGCTACACCTTC.

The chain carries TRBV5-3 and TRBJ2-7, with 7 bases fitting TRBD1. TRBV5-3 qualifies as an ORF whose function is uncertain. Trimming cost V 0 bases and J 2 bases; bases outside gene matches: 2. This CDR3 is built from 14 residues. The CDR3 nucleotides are TGTGCCAGAAGCTTGGTGGGACAGCCCTACGAGCAGTACGTC. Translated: CARSLVGQPYEQYV.

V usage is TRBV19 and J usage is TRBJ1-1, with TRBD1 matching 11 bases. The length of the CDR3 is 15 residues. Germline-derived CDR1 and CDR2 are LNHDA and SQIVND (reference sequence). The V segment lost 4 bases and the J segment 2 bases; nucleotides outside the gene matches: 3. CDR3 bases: TGTGCCAGTAGTAGGGACAGGGGGTTAAACACTGAAGCTTTCTTT. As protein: CASSRDRGLNTEAFF.

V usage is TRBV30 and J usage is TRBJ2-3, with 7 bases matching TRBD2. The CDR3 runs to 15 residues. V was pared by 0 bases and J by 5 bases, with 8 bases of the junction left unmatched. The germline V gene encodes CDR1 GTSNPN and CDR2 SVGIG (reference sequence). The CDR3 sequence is CAWSVPAGLIDTQYF. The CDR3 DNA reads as TGTGCCTGGAGTGTACCAGCGGGATTGATAGATACGCAGTATTTT.

The CDR3 DNA reads TGTGCCAGCAGTCCAAGGGACAGAACCTACGAGCAGTACTTC. Its translation: CASSPRDRTYEQYF. This sequence joins TRBV6-6 and TRBJ2-7; 7 bases match TRBD1. The CDR3 covers 14 residues. Germline V lookup: CDR1 MNHNY, CDR2 SVGAGI (reference sequence). The trim removed 5 bases at V and 2 bases at J, leaving 6 bases unmatched.

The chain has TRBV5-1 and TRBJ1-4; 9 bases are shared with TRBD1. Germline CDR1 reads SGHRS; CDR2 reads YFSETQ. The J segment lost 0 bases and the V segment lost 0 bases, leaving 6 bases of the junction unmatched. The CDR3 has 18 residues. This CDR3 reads CASSLGRGQGATNEKLFF. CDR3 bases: TGCGCCAGCAGCTTGGGACGGGGACAGGGAGCAACTAATGAAAAACTGTTTTTT. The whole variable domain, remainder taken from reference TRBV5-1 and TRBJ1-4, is KAGVTQTPRYLIKTRGQQVTLSCSPISGHRSVSWYQQTPGQGLQFLFEYFSETQRNKGNFPGRFSGRQFSNSRSEMNVSTLELGDSALYLCASSLGRGQGATNEKLFFGSGTQLSVL.

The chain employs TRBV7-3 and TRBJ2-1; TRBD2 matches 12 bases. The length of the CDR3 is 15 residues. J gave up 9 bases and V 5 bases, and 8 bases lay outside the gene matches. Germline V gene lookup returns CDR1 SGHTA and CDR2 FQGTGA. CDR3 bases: TGTGCCAGCAGCCTTCGACTAGCGGGAGTGGGTGAGCAGTTCTTC. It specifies CASSLRLAGVGEQFF.

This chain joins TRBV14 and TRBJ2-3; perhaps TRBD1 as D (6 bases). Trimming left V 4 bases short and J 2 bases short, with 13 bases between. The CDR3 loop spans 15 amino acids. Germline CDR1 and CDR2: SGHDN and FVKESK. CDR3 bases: TGTGCCAGCAGCCCCCAGGGGTCGCCCACAGATACGCAGTATTTT. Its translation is CASSPQGSPTDTQYF.

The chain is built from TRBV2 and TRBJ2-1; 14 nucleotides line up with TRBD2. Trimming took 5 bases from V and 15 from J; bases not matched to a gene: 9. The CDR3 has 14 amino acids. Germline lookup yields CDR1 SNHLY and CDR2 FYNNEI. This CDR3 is CASSPGLAGDGGFF. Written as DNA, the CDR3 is TGTGCCAGCAGTCCGGGACTAGCGGGAGATGGGGGGTTCTTC.

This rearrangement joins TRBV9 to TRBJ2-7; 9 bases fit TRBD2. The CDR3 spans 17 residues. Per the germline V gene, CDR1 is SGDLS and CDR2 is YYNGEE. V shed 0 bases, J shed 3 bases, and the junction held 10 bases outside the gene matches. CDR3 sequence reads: CASSVDSGRGPGYEQYF. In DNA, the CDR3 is TGTGCCAGCAGCGTAGATAGCGGGAGAGGACCCGGCTACGAGCAGTACTTC.

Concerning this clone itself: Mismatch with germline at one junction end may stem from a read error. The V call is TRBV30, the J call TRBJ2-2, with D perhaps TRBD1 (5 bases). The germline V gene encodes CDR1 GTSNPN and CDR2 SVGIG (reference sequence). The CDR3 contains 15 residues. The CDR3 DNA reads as TGTGCCTGGAGGTTCCTTCCCCCGGACACTGGGGAGCTGTTTTTT. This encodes CAWRFLPPDTGELFF.

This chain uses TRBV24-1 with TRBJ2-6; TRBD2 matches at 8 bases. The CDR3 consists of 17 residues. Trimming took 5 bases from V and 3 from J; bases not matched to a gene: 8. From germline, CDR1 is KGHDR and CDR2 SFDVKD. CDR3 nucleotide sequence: TGTGCCACCAGTGGGTCCAGCGGGAGAGGTGGGGCCAACGTCCTGACTTTC. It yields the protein CATSGSSGRGGANVLTF.

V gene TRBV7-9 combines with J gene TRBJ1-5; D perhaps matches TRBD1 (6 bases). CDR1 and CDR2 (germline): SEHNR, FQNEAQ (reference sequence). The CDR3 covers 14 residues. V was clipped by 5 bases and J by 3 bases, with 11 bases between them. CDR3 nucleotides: TGTGCCAGCAGCCCTCCAGGGGTCAATCAGCCCCAGCATTTT. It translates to CASSPPGVNQPQHF.

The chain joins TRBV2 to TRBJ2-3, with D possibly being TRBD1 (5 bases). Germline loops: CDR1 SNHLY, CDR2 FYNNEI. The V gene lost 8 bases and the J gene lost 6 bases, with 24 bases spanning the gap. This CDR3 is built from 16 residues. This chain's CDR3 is CASGASTSPIWDTQYF. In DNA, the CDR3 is TGTGCCAGCGGGGCCTCGACTTCTCCGATTTGGGATACGCAGTATTTT.

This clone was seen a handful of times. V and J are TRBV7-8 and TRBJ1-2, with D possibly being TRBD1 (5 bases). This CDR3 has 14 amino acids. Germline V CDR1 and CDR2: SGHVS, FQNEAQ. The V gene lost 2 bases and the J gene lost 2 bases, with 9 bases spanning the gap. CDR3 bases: TGTGCCAGCAGCTTACGGACAAAGAACTATGGCTACACCTTC. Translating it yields CASSLRTKNYGYTF.

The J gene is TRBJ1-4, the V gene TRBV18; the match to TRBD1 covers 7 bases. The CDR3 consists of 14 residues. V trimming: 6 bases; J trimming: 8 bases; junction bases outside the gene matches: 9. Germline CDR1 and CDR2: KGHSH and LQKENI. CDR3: CASSRDRVWEKLFF. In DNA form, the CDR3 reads TGTGCCAGCTCGCGCGACAGGGTGTGGGAAAAACTGTTTTTT.

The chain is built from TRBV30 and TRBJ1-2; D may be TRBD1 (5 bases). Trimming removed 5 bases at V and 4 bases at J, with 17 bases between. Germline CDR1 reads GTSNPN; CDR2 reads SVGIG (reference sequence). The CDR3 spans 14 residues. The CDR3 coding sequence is TGTGCCTGGGGAGGGGCCCCACTTCGCTATGGCTACACCTTC. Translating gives CAWGGAPLRYGYTF.

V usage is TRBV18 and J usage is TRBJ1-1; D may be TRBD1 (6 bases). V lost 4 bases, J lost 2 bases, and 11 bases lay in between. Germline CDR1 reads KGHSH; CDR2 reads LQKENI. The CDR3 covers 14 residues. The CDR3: CASSQGDPNTEAFF. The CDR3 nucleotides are TGTGCCAGCTCACAGGGGGATCCAAACACTGAAGCTTTCTTT. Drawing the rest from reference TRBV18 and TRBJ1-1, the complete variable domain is NAGVMQNPRHLVRRRGQEARLRCSPMKGHSHVYWYRQLPEEGLKFMVYLQKENIIDESGMPKERFSAEFPKEGPSILRIQQVVRGDSAAYFCASSQGDPNTEAFFGQGTRLTVV.

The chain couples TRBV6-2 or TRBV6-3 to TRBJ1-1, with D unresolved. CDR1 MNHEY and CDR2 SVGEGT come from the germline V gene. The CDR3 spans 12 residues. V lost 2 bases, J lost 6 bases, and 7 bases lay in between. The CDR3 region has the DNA TGTGCCAGCAGTTACCCCTCCCCTGAAGCTTTCTTT. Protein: CASSYPSPEAFF.